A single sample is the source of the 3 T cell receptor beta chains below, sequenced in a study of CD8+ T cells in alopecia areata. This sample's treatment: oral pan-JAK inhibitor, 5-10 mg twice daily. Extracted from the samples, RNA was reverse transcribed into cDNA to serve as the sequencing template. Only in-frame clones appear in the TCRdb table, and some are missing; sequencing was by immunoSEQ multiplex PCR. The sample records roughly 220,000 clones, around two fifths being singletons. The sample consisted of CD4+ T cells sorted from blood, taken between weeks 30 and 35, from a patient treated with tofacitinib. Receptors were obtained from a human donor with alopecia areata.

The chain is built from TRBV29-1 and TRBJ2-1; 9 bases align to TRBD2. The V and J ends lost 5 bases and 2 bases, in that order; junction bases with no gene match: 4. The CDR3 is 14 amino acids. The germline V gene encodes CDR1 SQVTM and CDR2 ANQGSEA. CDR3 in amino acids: CSVIIAGAYNEQFF. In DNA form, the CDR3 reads TGCAGCGTTATTATAGCGGGGGCCTACAATGAGCAGTTCTTC.

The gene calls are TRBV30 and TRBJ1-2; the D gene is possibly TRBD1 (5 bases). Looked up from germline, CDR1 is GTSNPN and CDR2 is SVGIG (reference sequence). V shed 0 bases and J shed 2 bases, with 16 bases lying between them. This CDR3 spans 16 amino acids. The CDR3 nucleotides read TGTGCCTGGAGTGTACTGTCAGGGAGGAAGAACTATGGCTACACCTTC. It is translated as CAWSVLSGRKNYGYTF.

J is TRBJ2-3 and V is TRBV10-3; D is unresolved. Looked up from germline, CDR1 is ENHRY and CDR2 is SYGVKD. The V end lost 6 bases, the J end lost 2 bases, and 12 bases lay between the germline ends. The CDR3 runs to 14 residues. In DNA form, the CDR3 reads TGTGCCATCAGGACCCTAGGCTCCACAGATACGCAGTATTTT. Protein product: CAIRTLGSTDTQYF.